Listed below are T cell receptor beta chains from one sample, sequenced in a study of cytomegalovirus exposure and HLA in healthy donors. Here immunoSEQ multiplex PCR was the method, and the copy in TCRdb shows in-frame clones only, minus some. This sample has over 250,000 clones, with around 66% found just once. Sequences were obtained from PBMCs. The receptors here all came from a female donor in good health and CMV-seronegative. Each CDR3 is given with its conserved first and last residue. The order of the fields is CDR3 DNA, CDR3 protein, V gene, J gene, clone size, D gene. D genes are given only for firm matches. Clone size, where shown, is once, few, many, or a class for clones that have expanded.

CDR3 DNA: TGCGCCAGCAGCGTCCCGGGGACAGGGGGCGCTGGGGGGGCTTTCTTT; CDR3 protein: CASSVPGTGGAGGAFF; V gene: TRBV5-1; J gene: TRBJ1-1; clone size: NA; D gene: TRBD1
CDR3 DNA: TGTGCCAGCAGTAAGACAGGCTTAGGGACAGATACGCAGTATTTT; CDR3 protein: CASSKTGLGTDTQYF; V gene: TRBV2; J gene: TRBJ2-3; clone size: NA; D gene: NA
CDR3 DNA: TGTGCCAGCAGTCATACTAGCGGGAACTACAATGAGCAGTTCTTC; CDR3 protein: CASSHTSGNYNEQFF; V gene: TRBV9; J gene: TRBJ2-1; clone size: NA; D gene: TRBD2
CDR3 DNA: TGTGCCAGCACAGGACAGGGGGGATCTACCTACAATGAGCAGTTCTTC; CDR3 protein: CASTGQGGSTYNEQFF; V gene: TRBV9; J gene: TRBJ2-1; clone size: NA; D gene: TRBD1
CDR3 DNA: TGTGCCAGCAGCTTAGATCGGGGACTAGCGGGCAAAAACATTCAGTACTTC; CDR3 protein: CASSLDRGLAGKNIQYF; V gene: TRBV11-3; J gene: TRBJ2-4; clone size: few; D gene: TRBD2
CDR3 DNA: TGTGCCAGCAGCCTAGCGGGAGGGTACAATGAGCAGTTCTTC; CDR3 protein: CASSLAGGYNEQFF; V gene: TRBV7-9; J gene: TRBJ2-1; clone size: few; D gene: TRBD2
CDR3 DNA: TGTGCCAGCAGAGGCCCGGGGATGGCCAAAAACATTCAGTACTTC; CDR3 protein: CASRGPGMAKNIQYF; V gene: TRBV6-5; J gene: TRBJ2-4; clone size: NA; D gene: NA
CDR3 DNA: TGCAGCGGTGCTTGGACTAGCTACGAGCAGTACTTC; CDR3 protein: CSGAWTSYEQYF; V gene: TRBV29-1; J gene: TRBJ2-7; clone size: NA; D gene: TRBD2
CDR3 DNA: TGCGCCAGCGGGGGACTGGAGAACACCGGGGAGCTGTTTTTT; CDR3 protein: CASGGLENTGELFF; V gene: TRBV10-2; J gene: TRBJ2-2; clone size: NA; D gene: NA
CDR3 DNA: TGTGCCAGCGGCCAGGGGGCTGGCGTAGACTTC; CDR3 protein: CASGQGAGVDF; V gene: TRBV28; J gene: TRBJ2-7; clone size: NA; D gene: TRBD1
CDR3 DNA: TGTGCCAGCAGCGTAGTTGCGGGAGGGTACGATGAGCAGTTCTTC; CDR3 protein: CASSVVAGGYDEQFF; V gene: TRBV9; J gene: TRBJ2-1; clone size: NA; D gene: TRBD2
CDR3 DNA: TGTGCCAGCAGCACATATAGCGGGAGTAGTGGAGTCGAGCAGTACTTC; CDR3 protein: CASSTYSGSSGVEQYF; V gene: TRBV27; J gene: TRBJ2-7; clone size: NA; D gene: TRBD2
CDR3 DNA: TGTGCCAGCAGTCTAGGACTAGCGGGAATACAAACCTACAATGAGCAGTTCTTC; CDR3 protein: CASSLGLAGIQTYNEQFF; V gene: TRBV27; J gene: TRBJ2-1; clone size: NA; D gene: TRBD2
CDR3 DNA: TGTGCCAGCAGTTCAGACAGGGTGAAGGGTAAGCAGTACTTC; CDR3 protein: CASSSDRVKGKQYF; V gene: TRBV28; J gene: TRBJ2-7; clone size: NA; D gene: TRBD1
CDR3 DNA: TGTGCCAGCAGACTTGCCGGGACAGGGGGCAAGATAGCCAAAAACATTCAGTACTTC; CDR3 protein: CASRLAGTGGKIAKNIQYF; V gene: TRBV28; J gene: TRBJ2-4; clone size: NA; D gene: TRBD1
CDR3 DNA: TGTGCCAGCAGCGAGGGGCTGGGTGGGCAGCCCCAGCATTTT; CDR3 protein: CASSEGLGGQPQHF; V gene: TRBV9; J gene: TRBJ1-5; clone size: once; D gene: NA
CDR3 DNA: TGTGCCAGCAGGGGGACAGGACTGGACACAGATACGCAGTATTTT; CDR3 protein: CASRGTGLDTDTQYF; V gene: TRBV2; J gene: TRBJ2-3; clone size: NA; D gene: TRBD1
CDR3 DNA: TGTGCCAGCAGCCTACAGGGAGCTCAGCCCCAGCATTTT; CDR3 protein: CASSLQGAQPQHF; V gene: TRBV6-1; J gene: TRBJ1-5; clone size: NA; D gene: NA
CDR3 DNA: TGTGCCAGCAGCCTGGACACGCCCTACGAGCAGTACTTC; CDR3 protein: CASSLDTPYEQYF; V gene: TRBV11-3; J gene: TRBJ2-7; clone size: NA; D gene: NA
CDR3 DNA: TGTGCCAGCAGAAAGACAGGGGGCTACGAGCAGTACTTC; CDR3 protein: CASRKTGGYEQYF; V gene: TRBV6-5; J gene: TRBJ2-7; clone size: NA; D gene: TRBD1
CDR3 DNA: TGCGCCAGCAGTGAGCCCCGCCCTCAGGCCCAGTACTTC; CDR3 protein: CASSEPRPQAQYF; V gene: TRBV10-2; J gene: TRBJ2-5; clone size: NA; D gene: NA
CDR3 DNA: TGTGCCAGCAGCACCAGACTAGCGGGGATTAGCACAGATACGCAGTATTTT; CDR3 protein: CASSTRLAGISTDTQYF; V gene: TRBV7-2; J gene: TRBJ2-3; clone size: NA; D gene: TRBD2
CDR3 DNA: TGTGCCAGCACACGGCCCCGGGGCACCGGGGAGCTGTTTTTT; CDR3 protein: CASTRPRGTGELFF; V gene: TRBV28; J gene: TRBJ2-2; clone size: few; D gene: NA
CDR3 DNA: TGTGCCAGCAACAGGGACCCTAGCTCCTACAATGAGCAGTTCTTC; CDR3 protein: CASNRDPSSYNEQFF; V gene: TRBV6-1; J gene: TRBJ2-1; clone size: NA; D gene: NA
CDR3 DNA: TGTGCCAGCAGCTTGTTTTCGATTCGGGGCTCTGGGGCCAACGTCCTGACTTTC; CDR3 protein: CASSLFSIRGSGANVLTF; V gene: TRBV5-4; J gene: TRBJ2-6; clone size: NA; D gene: NA
CDR3 DNA: TGTGCCAGCAGTATAAGCGGGGGGACCTACGAGCAGTACTTC; CDR3 protein: CASSISGGTYEQYF; V gene: TRBV2; J gene: TRBJ2-7; clone size: many; D gene: TRBD2
CDR3 DNA: TGTGCCAGCAGTGAATATCGGCCTAGCGGGGACAATGAGCAGTTCTTC; CDR3 protein: CASSEYRPSGDNEQFF; V gene: TRBV25-1; J gene: TRBJ2-1; clone size: NA; D gene: TRBD2
CDR3 DNA: TGTGCCACCAGCAGGGGACAGGTGAGCTCCTACGAGCAGTACTTC; CDR3 protein: CATSRGQVSSYEQYF; V gene: TRBV15; J gene: TRBJ2-7; clone size: once; D gene: TRBD1
CDR3 DNA: TGTGCCAGTAGTACGGACCCCCCTACTAGCGGGAGAGTCTACGAGCAGTACTTC; CDR3 protein: CASSTDPPTSGRVYEQYF; V gene: TRBV19; J gene: TRBJ2-7; clone size: NA; D gene: TRBD2
CDR3 DNA: TGTGCCAGCAGTGAACTAGCGGGAGGTAGCGAGCAGTACTTC; CDR3 protein: CASSELAGGSEQYF; V gene: TRBV2; J gene: TRBJ2-7; clone size: few; D gene: TRBD2
CDR3 DNA: TGTGCCAGCAGCTTAGTCCTCGGCTATGGCTACACCTTC; CDR3 protein: CASSLVLGYGYTF; V gene: TRBV5-5; J gene: TRBJ1-2; clone size: NA; D gene: NA
CDR3 DNA: TGTGCCAGCAGCTTAGAGGGCGGGGGGGCCTACGAGCAGTACTTC; CDR3 protein: CASSLEGGGAYEQYF; V gene: TRBV7-9; J gene: TRBJ2-7; clone size: NA; D gene: TRBD2
CDR3 DNA: TGTGCCAGCAGTCCTGGGGAGGGGTACACCGGGGAGCTGTTTTTT; CDR3 protein: CASSPGEGYTGELFF; V gene: TRBV5-5; J gene: TRBJ2-2; clone size: NA; D gene: TRBD2
CDR3 DNA: TGTGCCAGCAGCGTAGGGGCCCGTTACAATGAGCAGTTCTTC; CDR3 protein: CASSVGARYNEQFF; V gene: TRBV9; J gene: TRBJ2-1; clone size: NA; D gene: NA
CDR3 DNA: TGTGCCAGCAGCCCCGTGGGACAGATCACTGAAGCTTTCTTT; CDR3 protein: CASSPVGQITEAFF; V gene: TRBV7-9; J gene: TRBJ1-1; clone size: NA; D gene: TRBD1
CDR3 DNA: TGTGCCAGCAGTTACTCGAAAGCGGATCCCTATGGCTACACCTTC; CDR3 protein: CASSYSKADPYGYTF; V gene: TRBV6-5; J gene: TRBJ1-2; clone size: once; D gene: NA
CDR3 DNA: TGTGCCAGCAGCTTAAACGGCAATGAGCAGTTCTTC; CDR3 protein: CASSLNGNEQFF; V gene: TRBV5-6; J gene: TRBJ2-1; clone size: NA; D gene: NA
CDR3 DNA: TGCGCCAGCAGCTTGACAGGGTTTTGGGATGGCTACACCTTC; CDR3 protein: CASSLTGFWDGYTF; V gene: TRBV5-1; J gene: TRBJ1-2; clone size: NA; D gene: NA
CDR3 DNA: TGTGCCAGCAGTTTCAGACAGGGGAGCACTGAAGCTTTCTTT; CDR3 protein: CASSFRQGSTEAFF; V gene: TRBV27; J gene: TRBJ1-1; clone size: NA; D gene: TRBD1
CDR3 DNA: TGTGCCAGCAGATATTACAGCTCCTACAATGAGCAGTTCTTC; CDR3 protein: CASRYYSSYNEQFF; V gene: TRBV6-1; J gene: TRBJ2-1; clone size: few; D gene: NA
CDR3 DNA: TGTGCCAGCAGCCAGATCTATAGGGGAATTTACAGAGAGACCCAGTACTTC; CDR3 protein: CASSQIYRGIYRETQYF; V gene: TRBV7-9; J gene: TRBJ2-5; clone size: NA; D gene: NA
CDR3 DNA: TGTGCCTGGAGTGTACGACGGGAGGGCCCTTTGAATGAGCAGTTCTTC; CDR3 protein: CAWSVRREGPLNEQFF; V gene: TRBV30; J gene: TRBJ2-1; clone size: once; D gene: TRBD2
CDR3 DNA: TGCACCAGCAGCCAAGATCTCTTCTTC; CDR3 protein: CTSSQDLFF; V gene: TRBV1; J gene: TRBJ2-1; clone size: NA; D gene: NA
CDR3 DNA: TGTGCCAGCAGCCCTCAAGTTCGGGGTGACAATGAGCAGTTCTTC; CDR3 protein: CASSPQVRGDNEQFF; V gene: TRBV7-2; J gene: TRBJ2-1; clone size: NA; D gene: NA
CDR3 DNA: TGTGCCAGCAGCGTAACTAGCGGGAGTTCCGGGGAGCTGTTTTTT; CDR3 protein: CASSVTSGSSGELFF; V gene: TRBV11-3; J gene: TRBJ2-2; clone size: few; D gene: TRBD2
CDR3 DNA: TGTGCCAGCAGCCATTCCCCGGGACAGGGGGTCCATGAGCAGTTCTTC; CDR3 protein: CASSHSPGQGVHEQFF; V gene: TRBV14; J gene: TRBJ2-1; clone size: NA; D gene: TRBD1
CDR3 DNA: TGTGCCAGCAGCTTAACTAAAATACGGACTAGCGGCTACGAGCAGTACTTC; CDR3 protein: CASSLTKIRTSGYEQYF; V gene: TRBV13; J gene: TRBJ2-7; clone size: NA; D gene: TRBD2
CDR3 DNA: TGTGCCAGTACTCCGACCGGGACTAGCGGGTTGGGGGAGCTGTTTTTT; CDR3 protein: CASTPTGTSGLGELFF; V gene: TRBV19; J gene: TRBJ2-2; clone size: NA; D gene: TRBD2
CDR3 DNA: TGTGCCAGCAGCCAAGAAGGTTTTTTCGGAGACAGGGGTGAGGAAAAACTGTTTTTT; CDR3 protein: CASSQEGFFGDRGEEKLFF; V gene: TRBV14; J gene: TRBJ1-4; clone size: NA; D gene: TRBD1
CDR3 DNA: TGTGCCAGCAGCAGAGACAGGGCCGGTCGCGAGACCCAGTACTTC; CDR3 protein: CASSRDRAGRETQYF; V gene: TRBV5-8; J gene: TRBJ2-5; clone size: NA; D gene: TRBD1
CDR3 DNA: TGTGCCAGCAGCTTATTGAACAGTGAAGCTTTCTTT; CDR3 protein: CASSLLNSEAFF; V gene: TRBV11-1; J gene: TRBJ1-1; clone size: few; D gene: NA
CDR3 DNA: TGTGCCAGTGCTATAGCGGGAGTGACAGATACGCAGTATTTT; CDR3 protein: CASAIAGVTDTQYF; V gene: TRBV28; J gene: TRBJ2-3; clone size: NA; D gene: TRBD2
CDR3 DNA: TGTGCCAGCAGTTTCCGCGCCCGGGAGAATCAGCCCCAGCATTTT; CDR3 protein: CASSFRARENQPQHF; V gene: TRBV27; J gene: TRBJ1-5; clone size: once; D gene: NA
CDR3 DNA: TGTGCCAGCAGCTCCAGACACAGGGGGCCCGCAAGAGCCGCGGGTGAGCAGTTCTTC; CDR3 protein: CASSSRHRGPARAAGEQFF; V gene: TRBV5-6; J gene: TRBJ2-1; clone size: NA; D gene: TRBD1